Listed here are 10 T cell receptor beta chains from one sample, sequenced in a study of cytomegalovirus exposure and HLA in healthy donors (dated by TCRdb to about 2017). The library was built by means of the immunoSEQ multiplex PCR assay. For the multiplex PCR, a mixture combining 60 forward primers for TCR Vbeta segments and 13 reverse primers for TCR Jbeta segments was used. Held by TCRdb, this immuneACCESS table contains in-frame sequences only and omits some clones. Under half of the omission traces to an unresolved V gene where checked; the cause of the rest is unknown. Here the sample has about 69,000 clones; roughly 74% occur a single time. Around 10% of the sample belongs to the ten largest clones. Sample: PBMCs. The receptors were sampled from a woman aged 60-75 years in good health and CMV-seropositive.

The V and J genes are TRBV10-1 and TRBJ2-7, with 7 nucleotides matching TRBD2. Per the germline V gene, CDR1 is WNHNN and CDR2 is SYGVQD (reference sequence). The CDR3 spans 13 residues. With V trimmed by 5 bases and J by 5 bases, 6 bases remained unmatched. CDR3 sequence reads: CASSSGLGDEQYF. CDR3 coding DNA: TGCGCCAGCAGTTCCGGACTAGGGGACGAGCAGTACTTC.

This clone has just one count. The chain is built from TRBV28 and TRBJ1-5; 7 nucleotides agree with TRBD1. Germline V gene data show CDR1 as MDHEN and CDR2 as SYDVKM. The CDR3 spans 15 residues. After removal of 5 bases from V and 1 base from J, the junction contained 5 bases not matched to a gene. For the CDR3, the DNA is TGTGCCAGCAGTCCAGGGGGACCGAGCAATCAGCCCCAGCATTTT. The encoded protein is CASSPGGPSNQPQHF.

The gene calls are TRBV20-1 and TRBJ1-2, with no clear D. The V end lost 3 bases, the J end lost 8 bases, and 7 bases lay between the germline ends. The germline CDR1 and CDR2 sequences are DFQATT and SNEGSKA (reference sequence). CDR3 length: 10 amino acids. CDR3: CSASEWGYTF. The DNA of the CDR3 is TGCAGTGCTAGTGAGTGGGGCTACACCTTC.

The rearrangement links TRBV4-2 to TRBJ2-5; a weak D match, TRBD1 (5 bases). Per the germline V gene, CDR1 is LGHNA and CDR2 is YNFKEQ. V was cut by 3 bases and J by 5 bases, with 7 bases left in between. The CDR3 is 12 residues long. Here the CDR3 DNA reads TGTGCCAGCAGCCAGAAGGGGGAGACCCAGTACTTC. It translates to CASSQKGETQYF.

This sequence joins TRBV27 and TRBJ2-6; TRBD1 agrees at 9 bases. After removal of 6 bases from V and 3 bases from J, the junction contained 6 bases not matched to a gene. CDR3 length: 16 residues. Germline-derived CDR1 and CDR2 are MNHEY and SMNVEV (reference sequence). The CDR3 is CASSTGGKYGANVLTF. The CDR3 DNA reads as TGTGCCAGCAGCACAGGGGGCAAATATGGGGCCAACGTCCTGACTTTC.

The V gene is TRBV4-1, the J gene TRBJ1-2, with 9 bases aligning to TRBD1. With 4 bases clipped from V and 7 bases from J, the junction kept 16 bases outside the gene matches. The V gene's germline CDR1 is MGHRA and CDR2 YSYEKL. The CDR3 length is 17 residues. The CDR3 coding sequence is TGCGCCAGCAGCCCACCCCCTGGAACAGGGGGCATAGGTGGCTACACCTTC. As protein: CASSPPPGTGGIGGYTF.

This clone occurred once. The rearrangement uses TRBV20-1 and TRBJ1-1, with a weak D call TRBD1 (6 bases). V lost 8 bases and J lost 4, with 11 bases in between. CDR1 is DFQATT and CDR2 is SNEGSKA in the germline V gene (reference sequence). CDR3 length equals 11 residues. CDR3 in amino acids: CSWGRITEAFF. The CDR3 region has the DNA TGCAGTTGGGGGCGAATCACTGAAGCTTTCTTT.

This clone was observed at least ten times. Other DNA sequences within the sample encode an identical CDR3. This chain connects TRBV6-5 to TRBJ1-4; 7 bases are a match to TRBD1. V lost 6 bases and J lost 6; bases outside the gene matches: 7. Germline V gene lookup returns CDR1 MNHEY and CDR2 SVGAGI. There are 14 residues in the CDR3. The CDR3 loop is CASSHRGSDEKLFF. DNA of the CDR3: TGTGCCAGCAGCCACAGGGGATCGGATGAAAAACTGTTTTTT.

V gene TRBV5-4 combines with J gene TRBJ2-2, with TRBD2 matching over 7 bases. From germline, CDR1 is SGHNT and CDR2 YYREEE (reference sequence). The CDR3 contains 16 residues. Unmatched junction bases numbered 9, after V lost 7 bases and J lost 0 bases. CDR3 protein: CASLRRGSANTGELFF. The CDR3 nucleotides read TGTGCCAGCCTCCGGCGGGGGAGTGCGAACACCGGGGAGCTGTTTTTT.

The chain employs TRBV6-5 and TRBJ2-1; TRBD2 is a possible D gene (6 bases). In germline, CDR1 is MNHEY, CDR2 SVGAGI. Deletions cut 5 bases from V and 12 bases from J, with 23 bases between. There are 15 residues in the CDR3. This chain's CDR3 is CASSMRGTSSFGQFF. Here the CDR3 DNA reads TGTGCCAGCAGTATGCGGGGTACGTCGTCCTTCGGGCAGTTCTTC.